This T cell receptor beta chain was found in a study of T cells after yellow fever vaccination. This clonotype was seen a handful of times. V was pared by 3 bases and J by 6 bases, with 6 bases between. The CDR3 contains 12 residues. Germline CDR1 is LNHNV and CDR2 is YYDKDF (reference sequence). MiXCR, run by TCRdb on the 5' RACE reads, gives a single entry per CDR3 protein. The sample lists just under 600,000 distinct CDR3 sequences, roughly 14% occurring once. The material sequenced was PBMCs, taken on the day of the yellow fever booster vaccination. This clonotype was obtained from a man aged 30 to 39 who received the YFV17D yellow fever vaccine. This sequence joins TRBV15 and TRBJ2-1, with D unclear. The CDR3 nucleotides read TGTGCCACCAGCAGGGTCCGCAATGAGCAGTTCTTC. Translated: CATSRVRNEQFF.